These 13 T cell receptor beta chains were sequenced from one sample in a study of cytomegalovirus exposure and HLA in healthy donors. Generated by immunoSEQ multiplex PCR, the TCRdb table keeps only in-frame clones and is missing some. This table holds 250,000 to 400,000 clones, 88% found once. Sample: PBMCs. These receptors came from a man aged 30-40 years in good health and CMV-seronegative.

V gene TRBV7-9 combines with J gene TRBJ1-1; D is unclear. CDR1 is SEHNR, CDR2 FQNEAQ, per germline (reference sequence). V lost 5 bases and J lost 4, with 11 bases in between. The CDR3 has 13 amino acids. DNA of the CDR3: TGTGCCAGCAGCCTTCAACCGGGCACTGAAGCTTTCTTT. Translated: CASSLQPGTEAFF.

V is TRBV4-1 and J is TRBJ2-2; D perhaps matches TRBD1 (5 bases). This CDR3 is built from 15 residues. Trimming removed 0 bases from V and 3 bases from J, with 8 bases in between. Germline V gives CDR1 MGHRA, CDR2 YSYEKL. Here the CDR3 reads CASSQEQVYTGELFF. The CDR3 DNA sequence: TGCGCCAGCAGCCAAGAACAGGTATACACCGGGGAGCTGTTTTTT.

This clone was observed a few times. J is TRBJ2-7 and V is TRBV19; tentatively, D is TRBD2 (6 bases). The length of the CDR3 is 15 residues. Germline V gene sequence: CDR1 LNHDA, CDR2 SQIVND (reference sequence). V dropped 1 base and J dropped 0 bases, with 10 bases sitting between them. CDR3 sequence reads: CASSIAAGTSYEQYF. CDR3 DNA sequence: TGTGCCAGTAGTATAGCCGCGGGGACCTCCTACGAGCAGTACTTC.

The count of this clone is one. This rearrangement joins TRBV9 to TRBJ2-1, with TRBD2 identical over 9 bases. The V gene end was trimmed by 1 base and the J gene end by 3 bases; junction bases not matched to a gene: 5. The CDR3 extends over 16 amino acids. CDR1 SGDLS and CDR2 YYNGEE come from the germline V gene. This CDR3 reads CASSVKAGGFYNEQFF. The CDR3, as DNA: TGTGCCAGCAGCGTAAAAGCGGGGGGTTTCTACAATGAGCAGTTCTTC.

This rearrangement joins TRBV5-5 to TRBJ1-1; D might be TRBD1 (6 bases). The CDR3 consists of 14 residues. V dropped 5 bases and J dropped 2 bases, with 13 bases sitting between them. Germline-derived CDR1 and CDR2 are SGHKS and YYEKEE (reference sequence). CDR3 in DNA: TGTGCCAGCAGTTCTAGGACAGCAAACACTGAAGCTTTCTTT. This sequence encodes CASSSRTANTEAFF.

The chain has TRBV5-1 and TRBJ2-7; the match to TRBD1 covers 7 bases. The CDR3 spans 14 residues. Trimming cost V 1 base and J 1 base; bases outside gene matches: 2. Germline V gives CDR1 SGHRS, CDR2 YFSETQ. In DNA form, the CDR3 reads TGCGCCAGCAGCTTGCCCAGGGGGTCCTACGAGCAGTACTTC. Its protein product is CASSLPRGSYEQYF.

The rearrangement uses TRBV7-9 and TRBJ1-4, with 8 bases fitting TRBD1. Germline CDR1 SEHNR, CDR2 FQNEAQ (reference sequence). Germline trimming cut 4 bases from V and 6 bases from J; bases unmatched to any gene: 10. The CDR3 totals 16 residues. The CDR3 sequence: CASSSAGQGDHEKLFF. CDR3 bases: TGTGCCAGCAGCTCCGCCGGACAGGGCGATCATGAAAAACTGTTTTTT.

The chain is built from TRBV27 and TRBJ2-1; 9 bases match TRBD2. The CDR3 spans 16 residues. CDR1 and CDR2 (germline): MNHEY, SMNVEV (reference sequence). V lost 5 bases to trimming and J lost 7 bases; unmatched junction nucleotides: 12. This CDR3 is CASSRYGTSFGNEQFF. For the CDR3, the DNA is TGTGCCAGCAGTAGATACGGGACTAGCTTTGGGAATGAGCAGTTCTTC.

The chain joins TRBV2 to TRBJ1-2; D remains ambiguous. Trimming shortened V by 2 bases and J by 4 bases, and 5 bases separated the two germline ends. Germline CDR1 SNHLY, CDR2 FYNNEI. The CDR3 has 12 residues. Here the CDR3 DNA reads TGTGCCAGCAGTGAATCCGGCTATGGCTACACCTTC. Its translation is CASSESGYGYTF. Filled out from reference TRBV2 and TRBJ1-2, the complete variable domain reads EPEVTQTPSHQVTQMGQEVILRCVPISNHLYFYWYRQILGQKVEFLVSFYNNEISEKSEIFDDQFSVERPDGSNFTLKIRSTKLEDSAMYFCASSESGYGYTFGSGTRLTVV.

The chain is built from TRBV7-9 and TRBJ2-1; 9 nucleotides agree with TRBD2. The junction had 8 bases not matched to a gene; V was cut back by 2 bases and J by 6 bases. The CDR3 length is 16 residues. CDR1 and CDR2 (germline): SEHNR, FQNEAQ (reference sequence). CDR3 sequence (DNA): TGTGCCAGCAGCTTACTAGCGGGGCTGACGGGCAATGAGCAGTTCTTC. Its protein is CASSLLAGLTGNEQFF.

V gene TRBV4-3 combines with J gene TRBJ2-3; 11 bases align to TRBD1. The CDR3 totals 18 residues. After removal of 3 bases from V and 3 bases from J, the junction contained 11 bases not matched to a gene. CDR1 and CDR2 from the germline V gene are LGHNA and YSLEER. This CDR3 reads CASSQRDRTGGRTDTQYF. CDR3 nucleotide sequence: TGCGCCAGCAGCCAGCGGGATCGGACAGGGGGCCGAACAGATACGCAGTATTTT.

This clone was found a few times. This chain joins TRBV15 and TRBJ2-5; 11 bases map to TRBD1. This CDR3 region has 15 residues. Trimming removed 1 base from V and 4 bases from J; junction bases left unmatched: 2. The germline V gene encodes CDR1 LNHNV and CDR2 YYDKDF (reference sequence). The CDR3 sequence is CATSRGTGGVETQYF. The CDR3 region has the DNA TGTGCCACCAGCAGAGGGACAGGGGGCGTAGAGACCCAGTACTTC.

The J gene is TRBJ2-2, the V gene TRBV10-1; TRBD2 agrees at 14 bases. Germline V gene sequence: CDR1 WNHNN, CDR2 SYGVQD (reference sequence). V gave up 2 bases and J gave up 3 bases; unmatched junction bases: 5. The length of the CDR3 is 18 residues. The CDR3 protein is CASSETGLAGEYTGELFF. The CDR3 DNA sequence: TGCGCCAGCAGTGAGACGGGACTAGCGGGGGAGTACACCGGGGAGCTGTTTTTT.